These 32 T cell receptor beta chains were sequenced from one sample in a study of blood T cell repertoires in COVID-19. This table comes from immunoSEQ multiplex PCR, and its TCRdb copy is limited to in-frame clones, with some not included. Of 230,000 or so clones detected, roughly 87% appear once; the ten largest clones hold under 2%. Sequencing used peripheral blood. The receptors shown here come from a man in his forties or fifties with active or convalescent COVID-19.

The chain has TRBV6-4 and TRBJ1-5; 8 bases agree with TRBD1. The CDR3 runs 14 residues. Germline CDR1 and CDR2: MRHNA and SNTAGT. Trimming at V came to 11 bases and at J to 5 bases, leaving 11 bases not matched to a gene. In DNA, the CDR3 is TGTGCCGACTCAGGGGGCGGAGGTTATCAGCCCCAGCATTTT. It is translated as CADSGGGGYQPQHF.

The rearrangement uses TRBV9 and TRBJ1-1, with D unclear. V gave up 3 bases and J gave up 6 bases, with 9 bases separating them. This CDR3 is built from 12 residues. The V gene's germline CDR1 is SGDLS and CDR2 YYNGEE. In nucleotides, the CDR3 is TGTGCCAGCAGCGGTCTGCAGGCTGAAGCTTTCTTT. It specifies CASSGLQAEAFF.

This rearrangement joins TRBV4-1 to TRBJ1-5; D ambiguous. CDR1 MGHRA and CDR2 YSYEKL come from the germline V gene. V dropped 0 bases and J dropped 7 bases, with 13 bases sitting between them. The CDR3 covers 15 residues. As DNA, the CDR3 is TGCGCCAGCAGCCAAGATCCGGGAGCCAGCCAGCCCCAGCATTTT. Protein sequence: CASSQDPGASQPQHF.

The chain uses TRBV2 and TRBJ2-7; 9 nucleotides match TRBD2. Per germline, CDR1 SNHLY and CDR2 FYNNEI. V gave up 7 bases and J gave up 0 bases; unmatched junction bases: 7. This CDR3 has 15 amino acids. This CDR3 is CASTLGSGSSYEQYF. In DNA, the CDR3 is TGTGCCAGCACCTTGGGTAGCGGGAGCTCCTACGAGCAGTACTTC.

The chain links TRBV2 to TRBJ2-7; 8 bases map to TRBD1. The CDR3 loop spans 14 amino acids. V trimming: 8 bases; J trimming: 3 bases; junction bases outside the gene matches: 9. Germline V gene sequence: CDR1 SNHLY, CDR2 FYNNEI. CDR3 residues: CASVAGGSLYEQYF. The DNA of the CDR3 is TGTGCCAGCGTGGCAGGGGGCTCTCTCTACGAGCAGTACTTC.

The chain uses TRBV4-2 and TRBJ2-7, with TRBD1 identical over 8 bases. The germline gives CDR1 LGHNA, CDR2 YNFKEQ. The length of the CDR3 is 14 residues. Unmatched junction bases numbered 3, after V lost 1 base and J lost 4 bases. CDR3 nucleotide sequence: TGTGCCAGCAGCCAAGTCGGACAGGGATACGAGCAGTACTTC. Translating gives CASSQVGQGYEQYF.

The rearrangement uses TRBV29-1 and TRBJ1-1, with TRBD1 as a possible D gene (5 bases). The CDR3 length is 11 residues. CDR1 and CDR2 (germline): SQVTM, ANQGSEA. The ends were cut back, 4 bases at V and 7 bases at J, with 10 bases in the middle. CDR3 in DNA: TGCAGCGTTGTATCGGGGGTTGAAGCTTTCTTT. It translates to CSVVSGVEAFF.

The CDR3 sequence is CAWGPSYRDYGYTF. The DNA for the CDR3 is TGTGCCTGGGGTCCCAGTTACAGGGACTATGGCTACACCTTC. The J gene is TRBJ1-2, the V gene TRBV30, with a possible D match to TRBD1 (6 bases). Germline loops: CDR1 GTSNPN, CDR2 SVGIG (reference sequence). The CDR3 runs to 14 residues. V lost 5 bases to trimming and J lost 3 bases, with 16 bases between them.

The CDR3, as DNA: TGTGCCAGCAGTTACTCAACCGGGACAGGGTATGGCTACACCTTC. Residues: CASSYSTGTGYGYTF. The J gene is TRBJ1-2, the V gene TRBV6-2 or TRBV6-3; TRBD1 aligns across 9 bases. CDR3 length: 15 residues. Germline V lookup: CDR1 MNHEY, CDR2 SVGEGT. Unmatched junction bases numbered 4, after V lost 0 bases and J lost 5 bases.

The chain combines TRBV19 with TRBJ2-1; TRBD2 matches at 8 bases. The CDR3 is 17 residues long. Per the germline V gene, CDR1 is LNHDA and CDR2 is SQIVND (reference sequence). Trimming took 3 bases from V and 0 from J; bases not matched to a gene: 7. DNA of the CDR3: TGTGCCAGTAGTATTGGCGGGAGGATTAGCTCCTACAATGAGCAGTTCTTC. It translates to CASSIGGRISSYNEQFF.

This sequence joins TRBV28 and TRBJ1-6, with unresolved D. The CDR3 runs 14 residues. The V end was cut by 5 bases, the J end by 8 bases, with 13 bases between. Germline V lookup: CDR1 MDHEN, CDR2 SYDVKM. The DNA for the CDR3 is TGTGCCAGCAGTACCGGCAGGCAATATTCACCCCTCCACTTT. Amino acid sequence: CASSTGRQYSPLHF.

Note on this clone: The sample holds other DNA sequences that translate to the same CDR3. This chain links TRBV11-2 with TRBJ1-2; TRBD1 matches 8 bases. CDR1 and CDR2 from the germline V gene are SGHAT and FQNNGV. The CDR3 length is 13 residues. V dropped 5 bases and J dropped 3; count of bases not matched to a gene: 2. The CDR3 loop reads CASSPDRDYGYTF. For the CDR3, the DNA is TGTGCCAGCAGCCCGGACAGGGACTATGGCTACACCTTC.

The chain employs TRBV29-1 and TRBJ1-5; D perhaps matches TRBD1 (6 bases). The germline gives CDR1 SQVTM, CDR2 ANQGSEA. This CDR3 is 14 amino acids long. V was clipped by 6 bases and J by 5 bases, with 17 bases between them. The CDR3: CSVGFNRDDQPQHF. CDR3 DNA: TGCAGCGTCGGATTTAACAGGGATGATCAGCCCCAGCATTTT. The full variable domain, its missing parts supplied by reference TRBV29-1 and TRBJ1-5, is SAVISQKPSRDICQRGTSLTIQCQVDSQVTMMFWYRQQPGQSLTLIATANQGSEATYESGFVIDKFPISRPNLTFSTLTVSNMSPEDSSIYLCSVGFNRDDQPQHFGDGTRLSIL.

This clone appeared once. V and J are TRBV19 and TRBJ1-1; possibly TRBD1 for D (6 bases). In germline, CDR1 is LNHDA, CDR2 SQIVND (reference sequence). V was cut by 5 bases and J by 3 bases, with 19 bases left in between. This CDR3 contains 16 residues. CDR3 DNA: TGTGCCAGTAGTGCACTTAACCGAGGGGGGGACACTGAAGCTTTCTTT. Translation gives CASSALNRGGDTEAFF.

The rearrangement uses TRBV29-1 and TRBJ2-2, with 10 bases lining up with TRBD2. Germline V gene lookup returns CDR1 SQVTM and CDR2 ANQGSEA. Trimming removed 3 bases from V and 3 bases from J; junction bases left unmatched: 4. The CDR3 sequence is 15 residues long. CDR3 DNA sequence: TGCAGCGTTGATGTGACTAGCGGGCACACCGGGGAGCTGTTTTTT. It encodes CSVDVTSGHTGELFF.

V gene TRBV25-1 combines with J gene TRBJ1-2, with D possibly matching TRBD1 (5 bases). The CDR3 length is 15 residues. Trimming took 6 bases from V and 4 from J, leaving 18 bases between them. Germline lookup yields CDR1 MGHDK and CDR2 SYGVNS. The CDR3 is CASSNPGSLLYGYTF. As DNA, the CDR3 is TGTGCCAGCAGCAACCCAGGGTCCCTCCTCTATGGCTACACCTTC.

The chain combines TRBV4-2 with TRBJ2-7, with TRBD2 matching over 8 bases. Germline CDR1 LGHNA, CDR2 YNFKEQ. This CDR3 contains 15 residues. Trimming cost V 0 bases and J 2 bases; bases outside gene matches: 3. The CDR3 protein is CASSQDRGGPYEQYF. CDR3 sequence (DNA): TGTGCCAGCAGCCAAGATCGGGGGGGCCCCTACGAGCAGTACTTC.

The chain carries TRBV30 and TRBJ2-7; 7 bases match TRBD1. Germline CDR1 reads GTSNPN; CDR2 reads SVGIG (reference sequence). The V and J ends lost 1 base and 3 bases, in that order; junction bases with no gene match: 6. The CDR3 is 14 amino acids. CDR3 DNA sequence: TGTGCCTGGAGTGGGTTGACAGGGTACTACGAGCAGTACTTC. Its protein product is CAWSGLTGYYEQYF.

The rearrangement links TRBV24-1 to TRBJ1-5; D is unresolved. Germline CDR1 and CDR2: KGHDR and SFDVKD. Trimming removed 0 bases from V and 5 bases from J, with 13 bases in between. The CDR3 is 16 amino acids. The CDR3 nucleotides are TGTGCCACCAGTGATTTGTCGGAGAAGGTGGATCAGCCCCAGCATTTT. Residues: CATSDLSEKVDQPQHF.

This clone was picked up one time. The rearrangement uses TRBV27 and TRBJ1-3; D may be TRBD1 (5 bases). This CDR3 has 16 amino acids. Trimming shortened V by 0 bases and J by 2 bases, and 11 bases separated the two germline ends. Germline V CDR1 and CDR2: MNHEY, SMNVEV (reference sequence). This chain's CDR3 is CASSLSGAGAGNTIYF. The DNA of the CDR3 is TGTGCCAGCAGTTTATCGGGCGCGGGGGCTGGAAACACCATATATTTT.

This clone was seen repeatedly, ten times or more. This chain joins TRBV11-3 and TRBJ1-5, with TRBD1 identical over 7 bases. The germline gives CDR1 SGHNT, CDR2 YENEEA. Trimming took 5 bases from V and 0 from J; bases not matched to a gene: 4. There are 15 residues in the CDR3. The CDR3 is CASSQGTASNQPQHF. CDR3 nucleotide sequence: TGTGCCAGCAGCCAAGGGACAGCTAGCAATCAGCCCCAGCATTTT.

The CDR3 here is CASKTGGLSEAFF. In nucleotides, the CDR3 is TGTGCCTCTAAGACAGGGGGCTTATCTGAAGCTTTCTTT. The chain has TRBV19 and TRBJ1-1, with 10 bases fitting TRBD1. Unmatched junction bases numbered 9, after V lost 11 bases and J lost 6 bases. The CDR3 loop spans 13 amino acids. Germline values: CDR1 LNHDA, CDR2 SQIVND (reference sequence).

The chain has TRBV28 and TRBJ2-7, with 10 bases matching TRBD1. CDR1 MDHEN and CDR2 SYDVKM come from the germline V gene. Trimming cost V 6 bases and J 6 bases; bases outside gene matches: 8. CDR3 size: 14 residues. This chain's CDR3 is CASSLDRGVGEQYF. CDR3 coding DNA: TGTGCCAGCAGCCTGGACAGGGGGGTTGGCGAGCAGTACTTC.

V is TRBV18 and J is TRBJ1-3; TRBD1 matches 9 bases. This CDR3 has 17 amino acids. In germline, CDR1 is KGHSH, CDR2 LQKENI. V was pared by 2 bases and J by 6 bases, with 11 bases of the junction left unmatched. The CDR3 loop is CASSPTVGTGLENTIYF. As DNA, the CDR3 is TGTGCCAGCTCACCAACGGTCGGGACAGGGTTAGAAAACACCATATATTTT.

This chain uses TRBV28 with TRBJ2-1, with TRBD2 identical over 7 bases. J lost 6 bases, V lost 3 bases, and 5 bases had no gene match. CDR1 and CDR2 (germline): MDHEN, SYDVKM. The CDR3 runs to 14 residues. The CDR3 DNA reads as TGTGCCAGCAGTTTTAGCGGGTCTGTCAATGAGCAGTTCTTC. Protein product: CASSFSGSVNEQFF.

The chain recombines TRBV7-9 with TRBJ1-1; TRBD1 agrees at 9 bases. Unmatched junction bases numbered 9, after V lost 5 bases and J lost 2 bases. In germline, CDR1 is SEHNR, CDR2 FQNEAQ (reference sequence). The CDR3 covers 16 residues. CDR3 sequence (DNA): TGTGCCAGCAGCAGCGACTCACAGGGGGCCAACACTGAAGCTTTCTTT. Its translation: CASSSDSQGANTEAFF.

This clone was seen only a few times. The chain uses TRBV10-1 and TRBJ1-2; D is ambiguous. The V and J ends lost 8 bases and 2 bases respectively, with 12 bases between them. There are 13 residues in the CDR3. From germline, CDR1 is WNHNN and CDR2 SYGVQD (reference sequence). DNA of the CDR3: TGCGCCAGCCTTTTTCGGAGAAACTATGGCTACACCTTC. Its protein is CASLFRRNYGYTF.

As DNA, the CDR3 is TGTGCCAGTAGCCTCCGGCACAGGGGTGGGGATCAGCCCCAGCATTTT. It is translated as CASSLRHRGGDQPQHF. The V and J genes are TRBV19 and TRBJ1-5; 7 nucleotides line up with TRBD1. This CDR3 has 16 residues. Trimming removed 6 bases from V and 5 bases from J; junction bases left unmatched: 13. The germline CDR1 and CDR2 sequences are LNHDA and SQIVND (reference sequence).

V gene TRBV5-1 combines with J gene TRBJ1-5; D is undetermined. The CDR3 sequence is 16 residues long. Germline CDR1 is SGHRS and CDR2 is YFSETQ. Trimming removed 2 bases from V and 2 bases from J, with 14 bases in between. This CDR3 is CASSFGKEDRNQPQHF. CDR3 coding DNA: TGCGCCAGCAGCTTTGGGAAGGAGGATCGCAATCAGCCCCAGCATTTT.

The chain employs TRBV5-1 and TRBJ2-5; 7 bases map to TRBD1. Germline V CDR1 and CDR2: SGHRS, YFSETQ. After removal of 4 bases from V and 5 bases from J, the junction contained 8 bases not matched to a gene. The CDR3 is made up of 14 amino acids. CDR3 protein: CASSQGQSTETQYF. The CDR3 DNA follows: TGCGCCAGCAGCCAGGGACAGTCTACCGAGACCCAGTACTTC.

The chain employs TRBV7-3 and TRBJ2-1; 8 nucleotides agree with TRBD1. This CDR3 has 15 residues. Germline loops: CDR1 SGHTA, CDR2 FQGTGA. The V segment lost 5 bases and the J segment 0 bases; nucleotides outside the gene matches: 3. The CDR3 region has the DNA TGTGCCAGCAGCCAGGACAGGGACTCCTACAATGAGCAGTTCTTC. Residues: CASSQDRDSYNEQFF.

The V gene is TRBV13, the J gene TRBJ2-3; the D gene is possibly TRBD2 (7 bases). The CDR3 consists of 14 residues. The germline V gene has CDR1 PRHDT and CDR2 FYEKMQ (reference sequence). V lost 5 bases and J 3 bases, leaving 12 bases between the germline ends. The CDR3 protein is CASSRGGWTDTQYF. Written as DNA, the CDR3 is TGTGCCAGCAGCAGGGGGGGTTGGACAGATACGCAGTATTTT.